This T cell receptor beta chain is drawn from a study of OX40 agonist ivuxolimab in advanced cancers. As for the study more broadly: Ivuxolimab was a fully human IgG2 agonistic monoclonal antibody targeting the costimulatory receptor OX40 (CD134). Intravenous ivuxolimab was administered to patients every 2 weeks at six dose levels: 0.01, 0.1, 0.3, 1.5, 3 and 10 mg/kg. The paper describes the monotherapy dose-escalation part (N of about 47 patients) of the phase I trial of ivuxolimab. In the dose-escalation cohort, over 65% of patients were male, and the mean age was about 55 years, with a range of 23 to 79. Of the approximately 54 dose-escalation patients, hepatocellular carcinoma was present in about 19, melanoma in approximately 15, renal cell carcinoma in 9 and head and neck cancer in 9. The purpose of peripheral TCRbeta sequencing was to test whether ivuxolimab changed TCR sequence diversity and led to clonal T-cell expansion. Patients were allowed to have had prior anti-PD-1, anti-PD-L1 or anti-CTLA-4 therapy, and around two fifths of the dose-escalation patients had been treated with checkpoint inhibitors. Partial responses occurred in three dose-escalation patients, of whom one had hepatocellular carcinoma and two had cutaneous melanoma. The investigation overall reported the following: The antigen specificity of the peripheral T cells that underwent clonal expansion was not determined. Low levels of normalized T-cell clonal expansion were also seen in some nonresponding patients. Clonal expansion of both CD4+ and CD8+ blood T cells was observed from baseline to week 6 at doses 0.1 to 3.0 mg/kg. In the 0.1-3.0 mg/kg groups, partial responders had among the lowest normalized peripheral clonal expansion, particularly in CD8+ T cells. After ivuxolimab, expanded clones were on average more numerous among CD8+ T cells than among CD4+ T cells.

From its cysteine to its phenylalanine, the CDR3 spans 16 amino acids. Here the CDR3 DNA is all that survives: 48 bases in frame from base 1. From a lookup of the germline V gene, CDR1 and CDR2 are SGHVS and FNYEAQ. V and J are truncated by 1 base and 5 bases respectively, leaving an intervening sequence of 17 bases. As for this clone: Which antigen it targets is not known. No qualities accompany the bases; no much larger clone lies one base away.

Patients with autoimmune disease history or receiving systemic immunosuppression were excluded from the trial. Peripheral blood for TCR sequencing was drawn from every dose cohort at baseline, at cycle 4 day 1 and at cycle 7 day 1. Samples came from an open-label, multicenter, first-in-human phase I dose-escalation trial of ivuxolimab. The trial enrolled adults with locally advanced or metastatic head and neck squamous cell, hepatocellular, melanoma or renal cell carcinoma. Before TCR sequencing, CD4+ T cells and CD8+ T cells from peripheral blood were sorted into separate populations. To sequence the TCRbeta CDR3 region, genomic DNA was isolated from the sorted cells. TCRbeta CDR3 regions were sequenced using the immunoSEQ Assay. This is the immuneACCESS table as TCRdb keeps it, with only in-frame sequences that have V and J called. A part of the clones is gone; compared with another copy, unresolved V genes explain less than half, and the rest is unexplained. Counted in this sample were tens of thousands of clones; 82% of them appeared once. In total, the top ten clones hold approximately 1.8% of the sample.

This clonotype was obtained from an adult with an advanced solid tumor such as melanoma, head and neck, liver or kidney cancer. The rearrangement joined TRBV7-6 to TRBJ2-5; the D call is possibly TRBD1 or TRBD2, each sharing 6 bases. The sample in question was CD4+ or CD8+ T cells sorted from blood, obtained in a trial of the OX40 agonist ivuxolimab. This receptor carries the CDR3 CASSLVGSLGGETQYF. In nucleotide form, the sequence is TGTGCCAGCAGCTTAGTTGGGTCTCTAGGGGGGGAGACCCAGTACTTC. Here the CDR3 is joined to the reference TRBV7-6 and TRBJ2-5 genes, and the full variable domain is: GAGVSQSPRYKVTKRGQDVALRCDPISGHVSLYWYRQALGQGPEFLTYFNYEAQQDKSGLPNDRFSAERPEGSISTLTIQRTEQRDSAMYRCASSLVGSLGGETQYFGPGTRLLVL.